The TCR beta chain described here comes from a study of shared clonotypes between healthy human individuals. Study overall: Two women and a few men aged 18 to 49 made up the donors. Study outcomes and limitations: Relative to their counterparts shared across all four donors, non-shared clonotypes exhibited diminished generation probabilities. Represented genetic and exposure-history diversity was restricted by having few donors.

Germline V lookup: CDR1 SGHVS, CDR2 FQNEAQ. Trimming removed 1 base at V and 0 bases at J, with 11 bases between. The CDR3 covers 16 residues. Cells designated naive CD8 were CD45RO-negative and were positively selected for CCR7, with terminally differentiated effector memory CD45RA+ cells excluded. Only Caucasian adults living in Nashville, Tennessee served as donors. A note on this clone: The antigen remains unidentified.

Profiled with immunoSEQ multiplex PCR; TCRdb holds only in-frame clones, not every one. The repertoire holds roughly 2.1 million clones, with 90% to 95% as singletons. This TCR was sampled from a man between 18 and 29 years old in good health. Some clones in this sample may be carry-over from other donors' samples. The chain employs TRBV7-8 and TRBJ2-3; D not certain. Material: naive CD8+ T cells from PBMCs. The CDR3: CASSLDTPTSTDTQYF. The CDR3 bases are TGTGCCAGCAGCTTAGACACACCGACTAGCACAGATACGCAGTATTTT.